This T cell receptor (beta chain) was captured by sequencing in a study of T cell responses to AZD1222 COVID-19 vaccine. Study-wide background: Pooling of second doses given at about 4 or about 12 weeks was done. Study results and caveats: Seropositive AZD1222 recipients at baseline numbered only five to seven. Clonal diversity was possibly underestimated, and white British individuals and females predominated among donors.

The data were produced by immunoSEQ multiplex PCR, yet TCRdb's version contains in-frame clones alone and is incomplete. The data contain about 110,000 clones, about 86% of them singletons. CDR3 length: 16 amino acids. V lost 0 bases to trimming and J lost 2 bases, with 10 bases between them. Per the germline V gene, CDR1 is KGHDR and CDR2 is SFDVKD. For this clone: Its antigen is undetermined.

The TCR was taken from an adult in good health. The chain carries TRBV24-1 and TRBJ1-3; D is undetermined. This material consisted of peripheral blood, taken on day 0 of AZD1222 vaccination. The CDR3 DNA follows: TGTGCCACCAGTGATTTGCCAAATCCGCCTGGAAACACCATATATTTT. Amino acids: CATSDLPNPPGNTIYF.